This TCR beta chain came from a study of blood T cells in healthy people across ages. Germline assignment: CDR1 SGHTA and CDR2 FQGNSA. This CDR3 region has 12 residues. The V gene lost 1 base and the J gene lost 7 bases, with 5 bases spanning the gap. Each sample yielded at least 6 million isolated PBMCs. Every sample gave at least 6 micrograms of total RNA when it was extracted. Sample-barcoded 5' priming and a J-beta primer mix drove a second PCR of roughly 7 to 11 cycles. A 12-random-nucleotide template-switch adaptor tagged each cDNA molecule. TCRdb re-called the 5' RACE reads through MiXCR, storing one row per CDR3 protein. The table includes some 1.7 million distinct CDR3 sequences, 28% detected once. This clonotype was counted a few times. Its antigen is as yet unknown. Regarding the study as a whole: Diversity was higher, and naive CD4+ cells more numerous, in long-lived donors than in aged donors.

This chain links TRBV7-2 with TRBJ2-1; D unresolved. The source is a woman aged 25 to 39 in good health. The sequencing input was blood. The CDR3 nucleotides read TGTGCCAGCAGCTTAGACAAGAATGAGCAGTTCTTC. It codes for CASSLDKNEQFF. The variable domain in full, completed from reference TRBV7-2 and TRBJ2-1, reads GAGVSQSPSNKVTEKGKDVELRCDPISGHTALYWYRQSLGQGLEFLIYFQGNSAPDKSGLPSDRFSAERTGGSVSTLTIQRTQQEDSAVYLCASSLDKNEQFFGPGTRLTVL.